A selection of T cell receptor beta chains follows, all from one sample in a study of response to subunit inactivated influenza vaccine. In TCRdb, the RT-PCR reads were re-called with MiXCR into one record per CDR3 protein. This table holds around 750,000 distinct CDR3 sequences, less than 25% found once. The sample consisted of PBMCs from blood, taken roughly 5 days after vaccination. All receptors come from a man in his forties or fifties who received an inactivated influenza vaccine. Both conserved end residues are part of each CDR3. D genes are given only for firm matches. The size entry is marked missing in some rows and otherwise reads once, few, many or a size class.

J gene | V gene | clone size | D gene | CDR3 protein | CDR3 DNA
TRBJ2-3 | TRBV5-6 | - | TRBD2 | CASSSPAGGETDTQYF | TGTGCCAGCAGCTCACCAGCGGGGGGGGAAACAGATACGCAGTATTTT
TRBJ2-2 | TRBV5-1 | few | TRBD2 | CASSLGGRKTGELFF | TGCGCCAGCAGCTTGGGCGGGAGGAAGACCGGGGAGCTGTTTTTT
TRBJ2-2 | TRBV4-1 | few | - | CASSQDRGLVTGELFF | TGCGCCAGCAGCCAAGATCGAGGTCTAGTCACCGGGGAGCTGTTTTTT
TRBJ2-5 | TRBV7-9 | once | - | CASSLYGLPEGTQYF | TGTGCCAGCAGCTTATATGGACTACCCGAAGGGACCCAGTACTTC
TRBJ2-3 | TRBV11-2 | few | TRBD1 | CASSLHWGTGDMYF | TGTGCCAGCAGCCTACATTGGGGGACAGGGGATATGTATTTT
TRBJ1-2 | TRBV10-3 | few | TRBD1 | CAIGTGANYGYTF | TGTGCCATCGGGACAGGAGCTAACTATGGCTACACCTTC
TRBJ1-5 | TRBV10-3 | few | - | CAISEDTNQPQHF | TGTGCCATCAGTGAGGATACTAATCAGCCCCAGCATTTT
TRBJ2-7 | TRBV28 | - | TRBD1 | CASSLAAKQGAWYEQYF | TGTGCCAGCAGTTTGGCTGCTAAGCAGGGGGCGTGGTACGAGCAGTACTTC
TRBJ2-1 | TRBV20-1 | few | - | CSARDRAVPYNEQFF | TGCAGTGCTAGAGATAGGGCGGTCCCATACAATGAGCAGTTCTTC
TRBJ1-4 | TRBV20-1 | few | TRBD1 | CSARRPGQINEKLFF | TGCAGTGCTAGGCGTCCGGGACAGATTAATGAAAAACTGTTTTTT
TRBJ2-7 | TRBV5-1 | few | - | CASSRGHRYEQYF | TGCGCCAGCAGCCGCGGACATCGGTACGAGCAGTACTTC
TRBJ2-4 | TRBV12-3/TRBV12-4 | - | - | CASSFLGENIQYF | TGTGCCAGCAGTTTCCTAGGGGAAAACATTCAGTACTTC
TRBJ2-3 | TRBV7-2 | - | - | CASSLTIRGSTDTQYF | TGTGCCAGCAGCTTAACGATTCGCGGAAGCACAGATACGCAGTATTTT
TRBJ1-1 | TRBV30 | few | - | CAWNGRRTEAFF | TGTGCCTGGAATGGCAGGCGCACTGAAGCTTTCTTT
TRBJ2-1 | TRBV6-2/TRBV6-3 | - | - | CASISVGGESSYNEQFF | TGTGCCAGCATTTCCGTGGGAGGTGAGAGCTCCTACAATGAGCAGTTCTTC
TRBJ1-5 | TRBV20-1 | - | - | CSAAGVGQPQHF | TGCAGTGCTGCAGGGGTCGGTCAGCCCCAGCATTTT
TRBJ2-7 | TRBV12-3/TRBV12-4 | once | - | CASRSSDYEQYF | TGTGCCAGCAGAAGCTCTGATTACGAGCAGTACTTC
TRBJ1-4 | TRBV10-2 | few | - | CASSDSWAEKLFF | TGCGCCAGCAGTGACTCTTGGGCAGAAAAACTGTTTTTT
TRBJ1-2 | TRBV12-3/TRBV12-4 | few | - | CASSSRRGYTF | TGTGCCAGCAGTTCTCGGCGAGGCTACACCTTC
TRBJ1-3 | TRBV12-3/TRBV12-4 | - | - | CASSLYRGGNTIYF | TGTGCCAGCAGTTTGTATAGGGGTGGAAACACCATATATTTT
TRBJ2-7 | TRBV12-3/TRBV12-4 | - | - | CASSPGFRPYEQYF | TGTGCCAGCAGCCCAGGGTTTCGGCCCTACGAGCAGTACTTC
TRBJ2-7 | TRBV7-2 | - | TRBD2 | CASSLSPGGSSGEQYF | TGTGCCAGCAGCCTATCCCCGGGAGGGTCCTCTGGCGAGCAGTACTTC
TRBJ2-1 | TRBV4-3 | - | - | CASSHTPGARKGNEQFF | TGCGCCAGCAGCCACACGCCAGGGGCGCGAAAGGGCAATGAGCAGTTCTTC
TRBJ2-7 | TRBV10-2 | few | TRBD1 | CASSEPTGQAPYEQYF | TGCGCCAGCAGTGAACCGACGGGACAGGCACCCTACGAGCAGTACTTC
TRBJ2-1 | TRBV7-6 | few | TRBD2 | CASSLTIAGGSYNEQFF | TGTGCCAGCAGCTTGACCATAGCGGGAGGATCCTACAATGAGCAGTTCTTC
TRBJ2-3 | TRBV27 | - | TRBD2 | CASSLTSGDPTDTQYF | TGTGCCAGCAGTTTGACTAGCGGAGACCCTACAGATACGCAGTATTTT
TRBJ2-5 | TRBV6-1 | - | - | CASSRSIIQETQYF | TGTGCCAGCAGTCGGTCCATAATCCAAGAGACCCAGTACTTC
TRBJ2-2 | TRBV7-3 | - | - | CASSLYSTGELFF | TGTGCCAGCAGCTTATACAGCACCGGGGAGCTGTTTTTT
TRBJ2-5 | TRBV10-3 | few | - | CAISGGGGLETQYF | TGTGCCATCAGTGGTGGCGGGGGCTTGGAGACCCAGTACTTC
TRBJ2-1 | TRBV3-2 | - | - | CATCQDGGGRTKQFF | TGTGCCACCTGCCAAGATGGTGGGGGACGGACGAAGCAGTTCTTC
TRBJ2-7 | TRBV29-1 | - | TRBD1 | CSVRETGAHYEQYF | TGCAGCGTTAGAGAGACAGGGGCCCATTACGAGCAGTACTTC
TRBJ2-7 | TRBV6-2/TRBV6-3 | few | - | CASSYPVLEQYF | TGTGCCAGCAGTTACCCCGTTCTCGAGCAGTACTTC
TRBJ1-1 | TRBV6-1 | few | - | CASNVPGNTEAFF | TGTGCCAGCAATGTGCCTGGGAACACTGAAGCTTTCTTT